This T cell receptor beta chain was recovered during a study of blood T cells in healthy people across ages. This CDR3 contains 15 residues. On this clonotype itself: Its antigen is not identified.

A J-beta primer mix and a sample-barcoded 5' primer were used in a second PCR of roughly 6 to 11 cycles. TCRdb analysed the 5' RACE reads with MiXCR anew, one entry per CDR3 protein. This sample carries about 1.4 million distinct CDR3 sequences, approximately 59% of them seen once, and the ten largest clones take 5.5% to 8%. Findings of the study overall: Long-lived donors exceeded aged donors in naive CD4+ cells and diversity.

The material sequenced was blood. The rearrangement uses TRBV21-1 and TRBJ2-5; the table's D call, TRBD2, was not checked against the DNA. TRBV21-1 is reported as a pseudogene. The sequence was obtained from a young man in good health. The CDR3 sequence: CASSSGRGDPETQYF. CDR3 bases: TGTGCCAGCAGCAGCGGCAGGGGCGATCCAGAGACCCAGTACTTC.